This T cell receptor (beta chain) derives from a study of blood T cell repertoires in COVID-19. Study-wide context: Sample material is recorded as cDNA or gDNA derived from T cells, B-cell-depleted T cells, or PBMCs.

The CDR3 is 13 amino acids. The germline CDR1 and CDR2 sequences are LNHDA and SQIVND (reference sequence). Trimming removed 11 bases from V and 4 bases from J; junction bases left unmatched: 11. Original data processing: Reference gene primer amplification gave nucleated cell count estimates. Using immunoSEQ multiplex PCR, the repertoire was profiled, and TCRdb retains in-frame clones only, with some absent. V, J and clone size were drawn from that table, and D and trimming were deduced from the DNA. This sample yields some 31,000 clones, of which roughly nine tenths are seen a single time; more than 9% belongs to the top ten.

The gene calls are TRBV19 and TRBJ2-7, with 7 bases identical to TRBD1. This TCR was recovered from a human donor with active COVID-19. The donor label of this sample is uncertain. Sequences were obtained from peripheral blood. The CDR3 DNA reads as TGTGCCGCTGGCCAGGGGGTATTATACGAGCAGTACTTC. Protein sequence: CAAGQGVLYEQYF.